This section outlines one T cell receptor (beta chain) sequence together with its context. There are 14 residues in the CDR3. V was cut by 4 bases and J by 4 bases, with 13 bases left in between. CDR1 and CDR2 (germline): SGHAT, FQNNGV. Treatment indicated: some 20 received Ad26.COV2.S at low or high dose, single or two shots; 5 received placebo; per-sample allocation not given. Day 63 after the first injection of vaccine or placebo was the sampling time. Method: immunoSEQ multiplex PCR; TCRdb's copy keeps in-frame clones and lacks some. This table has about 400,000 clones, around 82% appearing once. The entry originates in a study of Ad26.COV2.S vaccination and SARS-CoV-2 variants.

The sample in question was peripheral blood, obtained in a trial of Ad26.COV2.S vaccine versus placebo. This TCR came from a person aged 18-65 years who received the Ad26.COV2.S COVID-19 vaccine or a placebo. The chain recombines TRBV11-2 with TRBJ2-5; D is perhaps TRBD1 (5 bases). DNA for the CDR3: TGTGCCAGCAGCTCAAGACAGACACTAGAGACCCAGTACTTC. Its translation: CASSSRQTLETQYF.